A selection of T cell receptor beta chains follows, all from one sample in a study of esophageal squamous cell carcinoma under preoperative chemotherapy. TCRdb itself ran the PCR reads through MiXCR, one entry per CDR3 protein. The sample includes about 30,000 distinct CDR3 sequences, under 60% of them seen just once. This sample was gathered from a patient given preoperative chemotherapy. All receptors come from a human donor with esophageal squamous cell carcinoma. The donor label of this sample is uncertain. CDR3s include the opening cysteine and the closing phenylalanine or tryptophan. The D gene is left open where the match is weak. Not all rows give a size; the values are once, few, many and, for expanded clones, a class.

j_gene	d_gene	v_gene	abundance	CDR3nt	CDR3aa
TRBJ1-1	TRBD1	TRBV7-3	.	TGTGCCAGCAGCAGAGGGACAGTAGCTGAAGCTTTCTTT	CASSRGTVAEAFF
TRBJ2-3	TRBD1	TRBV11-3	.	TGTGCCAGCAGCCAAGCCGCCGGGACAGGGGGGACAGATACGCAGTATTTT	CASSQAAGTGGTDTQYF
TRBJ2-5	.	TRBV12-3/TRBV12-4	.	TGTGCCGGGACCGGGGGCCGGGCCAAAAAGACCCAGTACTTC	CAGTGGRAKKTQYF
TRBJ2-7	.	TRBV28	few	TGTGCCAGCAGTTCCAACCCCGGGACACGTTACAGCTCCTACGAGCAGTACTTC	CASSSNPGTRYSSYEQYF
TRBJ2-1	.	TRBV11-2	many	TGTGCCAGCAGCGCAGGACTCCTCCCTGAGCAGTTCTTC	CASSAGLLPEQFF
TRBJ2-1	.	TRBV7-8	few	TGTGCCAGCAGTTCCAGGGCCGGTGGGAGGCCAAGCTCCTACAATGAGCAGTTCTTC	CASSSRAGGRPSSYNEQFF
TRBJ2-7	.	TRBV6-1	.	TGTGCCAGCAGTGAAGCGCTTCCCCAAGTCTGGTCCTACGAGCAGTACTTC	CASSEALPQVWSYEQYF
TRBJ2-3	.	TRBV7-9	many	TGTGCCAGCAACCGACTGACTAGTGGGACAGATACGCAGTATTTT	CASNRLTSGTDTQYF
TRBJ2-5	.	TRBV6-1	few	TGTGCCAGCAGTGAAGTTCGCGCGGAGACCCAGTACTTC	CASSEVRAETQYF
TRBJ2-4	.	TRBV6-1	.	TGTGCCAGCCGTGACACGGGGCCGGGAGCCAAAGACACTCAGTATTTC	CASRDTGPGAKDTQYF
TRBJ2-5	.	TRBV6-1	many	TGTGCCAGCAGTGAACTTGCCGGGAAGTCCCAGTACTTC	CASSELAGKSQYF
TRBJ2-1	.	TRBV7-7	once	TGTGCCAGCAGCTTAACCATCCCAGAGACCCAGTTCTTC	CASSLTIPETQFF
TRBJ2-5	TRBD2	TRBV7-2	many	TGTGCCAGCAGCTCCCAACCGGGACTAGCGGGGGGTAACCAAGAGACCCAGTACTTC	CASSSQPGLAGGNQETQYF
TRBJ2-4	.	TRBV11-2	few	TGTGCCAGCAGCGCGGAGATGTCAGACATTCAGTACTTC	CASSAEMSDIQYF
TRBJ2-2	TRBD1	TRBV12-3/TRBV12-4	many	TGTGCCAGCAGTTTTAGAGGGGGCGCACCCGGGGAGCTGTTTTTT	CASSFRGGAPGELFF
TRBJ2-5	.	TRBV7-2	.	TGTGCCACGGGGCTCCGCGGGTCAGACAAAGAGACCCAGTACTTC	CATGLRGSDKETQYF
TRBJ2-1	.	TRBV3-1	.	TGTGCCAGCAGCCAACTTCTAGGGGTTTACAATGAGCAGTTCTTC	CASSQLLGVYNEQFF
TRBJ2-2	.	TRBV6-5	many	TGTGCCAGCAAGACAGGGAACACCGGGGAGCTGTTTTTT	CASKTGNTGELFF
TRBJ2-4	.	TRBV12-3/TRBV12-4	once	TGTGCGTGTACCGGCGGCGGGGACAAAGACATTCAGTACTTC	CACTGGGDKDIQYF
TRBJ2-6	TRBD1	TRBV7-2	many	TGTGCCAGCAGCCGGCGGACAGGCCTCTCTGGGGCCAACGTCCTGACTTTC	CASSRRTGLSGANVLTF
TRBJ2-1	TRBD2	TRBV7-9	many	TGTGCCAGCAGCCCTAATCGGACTAGCGGGAGTCATGAGCAGTTCTTC	CASSPNRTSGSHEQFF
TRBJ2-3	.	TRBV12-3/TRBV12-4	.	TGTGCCAGCAGTTTAGTGGGGGCGGACACCGGGGAGCAGTATTTT	CASSLVGADTGEQYF